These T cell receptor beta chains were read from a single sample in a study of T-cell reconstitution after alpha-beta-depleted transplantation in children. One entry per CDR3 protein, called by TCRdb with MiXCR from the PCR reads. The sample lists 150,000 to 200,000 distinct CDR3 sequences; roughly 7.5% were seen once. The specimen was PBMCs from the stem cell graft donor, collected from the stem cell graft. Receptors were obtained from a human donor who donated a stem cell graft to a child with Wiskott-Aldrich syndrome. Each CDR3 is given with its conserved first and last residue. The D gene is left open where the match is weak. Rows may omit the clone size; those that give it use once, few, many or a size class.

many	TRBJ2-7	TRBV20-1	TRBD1	CSARDRGTREQYF	TGCAGTGCTAGGGACAGGGGAACACGCGAGCAGTACTTC
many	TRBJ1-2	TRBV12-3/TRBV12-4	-	CASSLLGGAASYGYTF	TGTGCCAGCAGCCTACTTGGGGGGGCGGCCTCTTATGGCTACACCTTC
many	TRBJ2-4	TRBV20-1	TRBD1	CSSPGQGDIQYF	TGCTCAAGTCCCGGGCAGGGGGACATTCAGTACTTC
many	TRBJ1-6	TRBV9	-	CASSDGGGESPLHF	TGTGCCAGCAGCGATGGGGGGGGCGAGTCACCCCTCCACTTT
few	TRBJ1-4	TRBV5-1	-	CASSSQGRLLFF	TGCGCCAGCAGCTCACAGGGACGCTTACTGTTTTTT
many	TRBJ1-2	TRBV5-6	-	CASSRNNYGYTF	TGTGCCAGCAGTCGCAATAACTATGGCTACACCTTC
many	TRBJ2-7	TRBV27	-	CASSGYSAF	TGTGCCAGCAGTGGATACAGTGCCTTC
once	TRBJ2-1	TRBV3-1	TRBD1	CASSKDTGQGSYNEQFF	TGTGCCAGCAGCAAAGATACGGGACAGGGAAGTTACAATGAGCAGTTCTTC
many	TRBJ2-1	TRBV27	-	CASRRASASYNEQFF	TGTGCCAGCAGGAGGGCTAGCGCTTCATACAATGAGCAGTTCTTC
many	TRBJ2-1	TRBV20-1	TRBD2	CSAGGGTRRTNEQFF	TGCAGTGCCGGCGGGGGGACTAGAAGGACCAATGAGCAGTTCTTC
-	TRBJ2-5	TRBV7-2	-	CASSQLGERETQYF	TGTGCCAGCAGCCAACTCGGAGAGAGGGAGACCCAGTACTTC
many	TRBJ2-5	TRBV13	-	CASSLNGGQETQYF	TGTGCCAGCAGCTTAAATGGGGGGCAGGAGACCCAGTACTTC
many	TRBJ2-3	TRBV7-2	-	CASSLGQGKTYTDTQYF	TGTGCCAGCAGCTTAGGTCAAGGCAAAACCTACACAGATACGCAGTATTTT
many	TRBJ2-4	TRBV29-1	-	CSVGTDARYF	TGCAGCGTTGGGACAGACGCTCGGTACTTC
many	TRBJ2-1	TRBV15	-	CATSIPGRGYNEQFF	TGTGCCACCAGCATCCCGGGACGCGGATACAATGAGCAGTTCTTC
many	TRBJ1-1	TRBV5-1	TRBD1	CASSLSGQGRSEAFF	TGCGCCAGCAGCTTATCGGGACAGGGTCGTTCTGAAGCTTTCTTT
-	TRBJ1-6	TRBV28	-	CASSPPFNSPLHF	TGTGCCAGCAGCCCGCCGTTCAATTCACCCCTCCACTTT
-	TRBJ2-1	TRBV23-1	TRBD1	CASSQLGTDPNEQFF	TGCGCCAGCAGTCAGCTCGGGACAGACCCTAATGAGCAGTTCTTC
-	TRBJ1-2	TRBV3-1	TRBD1	CASSHRDRAPYGYTF	TGTGCCAGCAGCCACCGAGACAGGGCTCCCTATGGCTACACCTTC
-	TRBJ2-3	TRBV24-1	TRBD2	CATSDPSPSGPGGTDTQYF	TGTGCCACCAGTGATCCGTCCCCTAGCGGGCCTGGGGGAACAGATACGCAGTATTTT
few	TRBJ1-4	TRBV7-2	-	CASSSLFATNEKLFF	TGTGCCAGCAGCTCCTTATTTGCAACTAATGAAAAACTGTTTTTT
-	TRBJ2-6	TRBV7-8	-	CASSPDGTSASGANVLTF	TGTGCCAGCAGCCCGGACGGGACGAGCGCCTCTGGGGCCAACGTCCTGACTTTC
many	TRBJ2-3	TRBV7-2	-	CASSFNDPSTDTQYF	TGTGCCAGCAGCTTCAATGATCCTAGCACAGATACGCAGTATTTT
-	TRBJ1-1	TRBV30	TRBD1	CAWSAPAGQLNTEAFF	TGTGCCTGGTCCGCCCCCGCGGGACAGCTGAACACTGAAGCTTTCTTT
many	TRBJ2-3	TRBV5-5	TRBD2	CASSLVGTSGMGTDTQYF	TGTGCCAGCAGTCTGGTGGGGACTAGCGGGATGGGCACAGATACGCAGTATTTT
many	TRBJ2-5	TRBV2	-	CASSGGTQYF	TGTGCCAGCAGTGGGGGGACCCAGTACTTC
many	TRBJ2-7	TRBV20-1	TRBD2	CSARHPGTIRVYEQYF	TGCAGTGCTAGACACCCCGGGACTATACGAGTCTACGAGCAGTACTTC
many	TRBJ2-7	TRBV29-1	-	CSVGVGPYEQYF	TGCAGCGTGGGCGTAGGCCCCTACGAGCAGTACTTC
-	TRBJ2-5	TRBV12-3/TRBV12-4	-	CASSLLGRVQETQYF	TGTGCCAGCAGTTTGTTGGGCAGGGTCCAAGAGACTCAGTACTTC
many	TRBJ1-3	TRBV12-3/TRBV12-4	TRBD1	CASSPGTETGNTIYF	TGTGCCAGCAGTCCCGGGACAGAGACTGGAAACACCATATATTTT
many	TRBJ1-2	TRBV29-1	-	CSVERQLNDGYTF	TGCAGCGTTGAGCGGCAGCTGAACGATGGCTACACCTTC
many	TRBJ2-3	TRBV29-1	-	CSVLSRDTQYF	TGCAGCGTTTTGAGCCGGGATACGCAGTATTTT
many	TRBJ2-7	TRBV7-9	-	CASSAPGQPIGEQYF	TGTGCCAGCAGCGCCCCCGGACAGCCTATCGGCGAGCAGTACTTC
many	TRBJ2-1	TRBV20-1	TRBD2	CSAAILAGGHNEQFF	TGCAGTGCCGCGATTCTAGCGGGAGGTCACAATGAGCAGTTCTTC
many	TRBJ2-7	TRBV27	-	CASSTVPSYEQYF	TGTGCCAGCAGTACGGTACCCTCCTACGAGCAGTACTTC
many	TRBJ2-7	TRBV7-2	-	CASSLVIPYEQYF	TGTGCCAGCAGCTTAGTTATCCCCTACGAGCAGTACTTC
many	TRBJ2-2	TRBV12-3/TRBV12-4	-	CASSLVSWVGSGELFF	TGTGCCAGCAGTTTAGTTAGCTGGGTTGGTTCCGGGGAGCTGTTTTTT
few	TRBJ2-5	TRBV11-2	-	CASSFLTQETQYF	TGTGCCAGCAGCTTCCTTACCCAAGAGACCCAGTACTTC
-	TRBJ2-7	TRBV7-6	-	CASSQGPLLGHEQYF	TGTGCCAGCAGCCAGGGACCTCTATTAGGTCACGAGCAGTACTTC
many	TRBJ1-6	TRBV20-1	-	CSAPPYGIDSPLHF	TGCAGTGCTCCTCCCTACGGGATTGATTCACCCCTCCACTTT
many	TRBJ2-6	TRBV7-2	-	CASSLVQGGRANVLTF	TGTGCCAGCAGCTTAGTCCAGGGGGGTAGGGCCAACGTCCTGACTTTC
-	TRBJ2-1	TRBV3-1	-	CASSLLGRVWEQFF	TGTGCCAGCAGCCTTCTAGGCCGGGTATGGGAGCAGTTCTTC
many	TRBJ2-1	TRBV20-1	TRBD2	CSATSGVYNEQFF	TGCAGTGCCACCAGCGGGGTTTACAATGAGCAGTTCTTC
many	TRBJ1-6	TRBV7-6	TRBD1	CASSWSGTDYNSPLHF	TGTGCCAGCAGCTGGAGCGGGACAGATTATAATTCACCCCTCCACTTT
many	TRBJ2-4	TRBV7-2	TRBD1	CASSLRTGLTKNIQYF	TGTGCCAGCAGCTTGAGGACAGGTCTGACCAAAAACATTCAGTACTTC
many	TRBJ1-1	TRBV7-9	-	CASTVNVGTEAFF	TGTGCCAGCACCGTAAATGTAGGGACTGAAGCTTTCTTT
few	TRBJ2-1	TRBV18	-	CASSRSRSYNEQFF	TGTGCCAGCTCACGCTCCAGGTCCTACAATGAGCAGTTCTTC
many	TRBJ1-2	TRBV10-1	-	CASSASSFYGYTF	TGCGCCAGCAGTGCATCCTCGTTCTATGGCTACACCTTC
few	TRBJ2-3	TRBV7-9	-	CASSSNTDTQYF	TGTGCCAGCAGTTCAAACACAGATACGCAGTATTTT
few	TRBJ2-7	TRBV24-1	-	CATSDSTKNEQYF	TGTGCCACCAGTGACTCGACGAAAAACGAGCAGTACTTC
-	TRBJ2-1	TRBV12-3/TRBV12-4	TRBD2	CASSPDRGLAGETFSEQFF	TGTGCCAGCAGCCCGGACCGGGGACTAGCGGGAGAAACGTTCAGTGAGCAGTTCTTC
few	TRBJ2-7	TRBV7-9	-	CASSPGHLYEQYF	TGTGCCAGCAGCCCTGGACACCTCTACGAGCAGTACTTC
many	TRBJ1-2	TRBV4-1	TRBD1	CASSHPKGQGSWGYTF	TGCGCCAGCAGCCACCCTAAAGGACAGGGTTCGTGGGGCTACACCTTC
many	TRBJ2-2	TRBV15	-	CATRRSDANTGELFF	TGTGCCACCCGTCGGTCAGACGCGAACACCGGGGAGCTGTTTTTT
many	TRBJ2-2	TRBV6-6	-	CASSSVVAAGELFF	TGTGCCAGCAGTTCCGTAGTGGCGGCCGGGGAGCTGTTTTTT
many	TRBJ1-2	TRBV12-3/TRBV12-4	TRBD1	CASSNRGTNTGYTF	TGTGCCAGCAGTAACAGGGGCACTAATACTGGCTACACCTTC
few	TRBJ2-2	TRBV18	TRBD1	CASSPRGQGANTGELFF	TGTGCCAGCTCACCACGAGGACAGGGGGCGAACACCGGGGAGCTGTTTTTT